Following are 6 T cell receptor beta chains from one sample sequenced in a study of patients and donors after allogeneic stem cell transplantation. Via MiXCR, TCRdb re-called the RT-PCR reads, giving one row per CDR3 protein. The table has roughly 200,000 distinct CDR3 sequences, more than 35% seen once. The sequencing sample was made of blood, either unsorted or a sorted T cell fraction (not recorded which). The receptors originated from a human donor who was either an allogeneic HSCT recipient or a stem cell or donor lymphocyte infusion donor (not recorded which). It is not recorded whose cells these are; they may come from a transplant donor.

This clonotype has just a few counts. This chain connects TRBV29-1 to TRBJ1-3; 7 bases fit TRBD1. The CDR3 runs 14 residues. V shed 4 bases and J 0 bases; nucleotides not matched to a gene: 3. The germline CDR1 and CDR2 sequences are SQVTM and ANQGSEA. CDR3 in amino acids: CSVVGDSSGNTIYF. CDR3 coding DNA: TGCAGCGTTGTGGGGGACAGCTCTGGAAACACCATATATTTT.

This clonotype has just a few counts. The V call is TRBV4-3, the J call TRBJ1-5; 10 bases map to TRBD1. There are 14 residues in the CDR3. V lost 4 bases and J lost 7; bases outside the gene matches: 4. Per germline, CDR1 LGHNA and CDR2 YSLEER. This CDR3 reads CASSRGQGTQPQHF. The CDR3 region has the DNA TGCGCCAGCAGCCGGGGACAGGGGACGCAGCCCCAGCATTTT.

This clonotype was counted between two and nine times. This chain connects TRBV5-4 to TRBJ2-7; D is possibly TRBD1 (6 bases). Trimming shortened V by 4 bases and J by 3 bases, and 8 bases separated the two germline ends. Germline V gene sequence: CDR1 SGHNT, CDR2 YYREEE (reference sequence). The CDR3 is 12 amino acids. The CDR3 DNA sequence: TGTGCCAGCAGCGGGACAAACTACGAGCAGTACTTC. It codes for CASSGTNYEQYF.

The chain carries TRBV6-6 and TRBJ1-1, with unresolved D. V was cut by 2 bases and J by 0 bases, with 13 bases left in between. The CDR3 length is 16 residues. Germline V gene lookup returns CDR1 MNHNY and CDR2 SVGAGI (reference sequence). The DNA of the CDR3 is TGTGCCAGCAGTTACCGGAAACAGATGATGAACACTGAAGCTTTCTTT. The encoded protein is CASSYRKQMMNTEAFF.

This rearrangement joins TRBV4-2 to TRBJ1-1, with D perhaps matching TRBD1 (6 bases). Germline CDR1 reads LGHNA; CDR2 reads YNFKEQ. There are 14 residues in the CDR3. Trimming took 6 bases from V and 8 from J, leaving 19 bases between them. Here the CDR3 reads CASSQPPGVSEAFF. In nucleotides, the CDR3 is TGTGCCAGCAGTCAACCACCAGGGGTTAGCGAAGCTTTCTTT.

The rearrangement uses TRBV28 and TRBJ1-5; 7 bases map to TRBD1. V lost 4 bases to trimming and J lost 0 bases; unmatched junction nucleotides: 27. The CDR3 length is 23 residues. Germline V CDR1 and CDR2: MDHEN, SYDVKM. In nucleotides, the CDR3 is TGTGCCAGCAGTTCATATTATGGGGGAACAGGGGAGGGTGCGGGTTATAGCAATCAGCCCCAGCATTTT. Its translation is CASSSYYGGTGEGAGYSNQPQHF.